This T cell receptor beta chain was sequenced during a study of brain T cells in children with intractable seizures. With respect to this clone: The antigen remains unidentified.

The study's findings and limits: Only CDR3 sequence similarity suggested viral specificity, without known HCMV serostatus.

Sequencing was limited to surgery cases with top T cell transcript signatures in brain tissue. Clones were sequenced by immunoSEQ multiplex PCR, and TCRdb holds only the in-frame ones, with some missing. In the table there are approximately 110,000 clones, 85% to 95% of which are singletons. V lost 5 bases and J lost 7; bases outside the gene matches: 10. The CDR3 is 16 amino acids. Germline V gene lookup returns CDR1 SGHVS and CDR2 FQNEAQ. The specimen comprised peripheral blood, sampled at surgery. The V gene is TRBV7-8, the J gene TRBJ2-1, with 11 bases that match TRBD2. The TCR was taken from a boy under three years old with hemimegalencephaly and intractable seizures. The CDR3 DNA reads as TGTGCCAGCAGCCTACCCCGACTAGCGGGAAGGAATGAGCAGTTCTTC. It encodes CASSLPRLAGRNEQFF.